These 31 T cell receptor beta chains share one sample of origin, sequenced in a study of shared clonotypes between healthy human individuals. The assay was immunoSEQ multiplex PCR, and TCRdb's table has in-frame clones only and misses some. The table has some 2,000,000 clones, 95% seen once. Sequencing was done on a sample of naive CD4+ T cells sorted from blood. The subset was: CD45RA+ positively selected. These receptors all stem from a man aged 18 to 35 in good health.

V is TRBV18 and J is TRBJ2-7, with D maybe TRBD2 (6 bases). There are 15 residues in the CDR3. The germline gives CDR1 KGHSH, CDR2 LQKENI. Between the trimmed V and J ends, which lost 3 bases and 2 bases, there was a span of 14 bases. The CDR3 nucleotides read TGTGCCAGCTCACCCCGATGGGCGGGAACCTACGAGCAGTACTTC. It yields the protein CASSPRWAGTYEQYF.

The chain combines TRBV4-1 with TRBJ1-1; D might be TRBD1 (5 bases). CDR1 and CDR2 (germline): MGHRA, YSYEKL. Trimming shortened V by 6 bases and J by 1 base, and 12 bases separated the two germline ends. The length of the CDR3 is 14 residues. CDR3 in DNA: TGCGCCAGCAGTCTTAGTGACAGGAACACTGAAGCTTTCTTT. This encodes CASSLSDRNTEAFF.

This clone was found once. The chain is built from TRBV29-1 and TRBJ2-5; 11 nucleotides align to TRBD1. This CDR3 contains 15 residues. Germline CDR1 and CDR2: SQVTM and ANQGSEA. V was pared by 2 bases and J by 3 bases, with 5 bases of the junction left unmatched. CDR3 residues: CSVEPGTGGKETQYF. The CDR3 DNA reads as TGCAGCGTTGAACCCGGGACAGGGGGGAAAGAGACCCAGTACTTC.

The chain carries TRBV6-6 and TRBJ2-5; D remains unclear. The CDR3 sequence is 13 residues long. V was cut by 5 bases and J by 4 bases, with 11 bases left in between. CDR1 MNHNY and CDR2 SVGAGI come from the germline V gene (reference sequence). The CDR3 loop is CASSPPGVETQYF. CDR3 sequence (DNA): TGTGCCAGCAGTCCCCCCGGAGTAGAGACCCAGTACTTC.

As concerns this clone: Other DNA sequences from this sample encode an identical CDR3 as well. V and J are TRBV7-9 and TRBJ2-2; D is unresolved. Germline V gene sequence: CDR1 SEHNR, CDR2 FQNEAQ (reference sequence). V was trimmed by 3 bases and J by 2 bases, leaving 4 bases between them. CDR3 length equals 13 residues. The CDR3 loop is CASSFLNTGELFF. The CDR3 DNA follows: TGTGCCAGCAGCTTTCTCAACACCGGGGAGCTGTTTTTT.

The chain carries TRBV4-1 and TRBJ2-7, with TRBD1 matching 7 bases. Germline values: CDR1 MGHRA, CDR2 YSYEKL. The CDR3 consists of 15 residues. V shed 5 bases and J 1 base; nucleotides not matched to a gene: 8. CDR3 DNA: TGCGCCAGCAGCGAAACCGGGACAGCTTCCTACGAGCAGTACTTC. It encodes CASSETGTASYEQYF.

V is TRBV29-1 and J is TRBJ2-4; 11 bases align to TRBD1. Germline CDR1 SQVTM, CDR2 ANQGSEA. This CDR3 spans 13 amino acids. The trim removed 0 bases at V and 9 bases at J, leaving 1 base unmatched. The CDR3: CSVEDGTGGIQYF. The CDR3, as DNA: TGCAGCGTTGAAGATGGGACAGGGGGCATTCAGTACTTC.

The V call is TRBV5-4, the J call TRBJ1-1, with 8 bases lining up with TRBD1. This CDR3 region has 16 residues. V lost 4 bases and J lost 2; bases outside the gene matches: 10. The V gene's germline CDR1 is SGHNT and CDR2 YYREEE (reference sequence). The CDR3 loop is CASSPRTGTLNTEAFF. DNA of the CDR3: TGTGCCAGCAGCCCCCGGACAGGGACCCTAAACACTGAAGCTTTCTTT.

The chain carries TRBV30 and TRBJ2-1; TRBD2 matches at 16 bases. Germline-derived CDR1 and CDR2 are GTSNPN and SVGIG (reference sequence). CDR3 size: 15 residues. The V segment lost 7 bases and the J segment 8 bases; nucleotides outside the gene matches: 8. The CDR3 loop reads CALSGLAGGPDEQFF. In nucleotides, the CDR3 is TGTGCCTTGTCGGGACTAGCGGGAGGGCCGGATGAGCAGTTCTTC. Filled out from reference TRBV30 and TRBJ2-1, the complete variable domain reads SQTIHQWPATLVQPVGSPLSLECTVEGTSNPNLYWYRQAAGRGLQLLFYSVGIGQISSEVPQNLSASRPQDRQFILSSKKLLLSDSGFYLCALSGLAGGPDEQFFGPGTRLTVL.

The rearrangement joins TRBV6-1 to TRBJ1-2; no firm D call. The V end was cut by 4 bases, the J end by 2 bases, with 8 bases between. The CDR3 has 13 residues. Germline V CDR1 and CDR2: MNHNS, SASEGT. The CDR3 coding sequence is TGTGCCAGCAGTGGTACGGAAAACTATGGCTACACCTTC. It translates to CASSGTENYGYTF.

As concerns this clone: This same CDR3 is encoded by further DNA sequences in the sample. The rearrangement uses TRBV27 and TRBJ1-2; TRBD1 is a possible D gene (5 bases). Trimming removed 5 bases at V and 5 bases at J, with 12 bases between. Germline CDR1 MNHEY, CDR2 SMNVEV (reference sequence). The CDR3 spans 13 residues. This CDR3 is CASSLQGGYGYTF. The CDR3 DNA follows: TGTGCCAGCAGTCTCCAGGGTGGGTATGGCTACACCTTC.

V usage is TRBV7-8 and J usage is TRBJ2-7; no clear D gene. CDR3 length equals 13 residues. Germline V gene sequence: CDR1 SGHVS, CDR2 FQNEAQ. V dropped 2 bases and J dropped 2 bases, with 7 bases sitting between them. The CDR3 DNA follows: TGTGCCAGCAGCTTACAGAGCGCCTACGAGCAGTACTTC. The encoded protein is CASSLQSAYEQYF.

This clone appeared a single time. V gene TRBV30 combines with J gene TRBJ1-5, with unresolved D. The CDR3 length is 16 residues. Trimming pared 0 bases from V and 0 bases from J, leaving 12 bases between. Germline values: CDR1 GTSNPN, CDR2 SVGIG (reference sequence). The CDR3 loop reads CAWSVAKTNSNQPQHF. CDR3 in DNA: TGTGCCTGGAGTGTAGCGAAAACTAATAGCAATCAGCCCCAGCATTTT.

The CDR3 spells CAWTRVTLNPRGYTF. In DNA, the CDR3 is TGTGCCTGGACCCGCGTAACCCTGAATCCCCGGGGCTACACCTTC. The rearrangement uses TRBV30 and TRBJ1-2; unclear D gene. Germline V gene sequence: CDR1 GTSNPN, CDR2 SVGIG (reference sequence). This CDR3 has 15 residues. The V end was cut by 4 bases, the J end by 8 bases, with 23 bases between.

J is TRBJ2-7 and V is TRBV18; possible D gene TRBD2, 7 bases. The ends were cut back, 3 bases at V and 6 bases at J, with 15 bases in the middle. In germline, CDR1 is KGHSH, CDR2 LQKENI. The CDR3 contains 14 residues. The CDR3 region is CASSPIGGPVEQYF. CDR3 coding DNA: TGTGCCAGCTCACCCATCGGGGGGCCCGTCGAGCAGTACTTC.

V and J are TRBV13 and TRBJ1-1; D remains unclear. V dropped 4 bases and J dropped 7 bases, with 13 bases sitting between them. The CDR3 totals 13 residues. The V gene's germline CDR1 is PRHDT and CDR2 FYEKMQ (reference sequence). Here the CDR3 DNA reads TGTGCCAGCAGCTCGGATGTCGGAAGTGAAGCTTTCTTT. Protein sequence: CASSSDVGSEAFF.

The chain combines TRBV6-1 with TRBJ1-2; 10 nucleotides match TRBD1. Trimming took 3 bases from V and 4 from J; bases not matched to a gene: 5. The germline gives CDR1 MNHNS, CDR2 SASEGT. This CDR3 is built from 15 residues. CDR3 loop: CASSEPWTGGYGYTF. The CDR3 nucleotides are TGTGCCAGCAGTGAGCCTTGGACAGGGGGCTATGGCTACACCTTC.

As regards this clone: Other DNA sequences of this sample code for an identical CDR3. J is TRBJ1-2 and V is TRBV19, with a possible D match to TRBD1 (5 bases). The CDR3 has 13 amino acids. Germline assignment: CDR1 LNHDA and CDR2 SQIVND (reference sequence). With 0 bases removed from V and 5 bases from J, the gap between germline ends came to 7 bases. Written as DNA, the CDR3 is TGTGCCAGTAGTATAGAGGGACTTTATGGCTACACCTTC. Protein sequence: CASSIEGLYGYTF.

This clone is a singleton in its sample. This chain's CDR3 is CAWSVDATGGNEKLFF. The CDR3 coding sequence is TGTGCCTGGAGTGTTGACGCGACAGGGGGGAATGAAAAACTGTTTTTT. The chain recombines TRBV30 with TRBJ1-4; 9 bases map to TRBD1. The CDR3 runs 16 residues. Trimming cost V 0 bases and J 5 bases; bases outside gene matches: 7. Germline CDR1 GTSNPN, CDR2 SVGIG (reference sequence).

The V gene is TRBV5-1, the J gene TRBJ2-5, with D unclear. This CDR3 has 15 amino acids. Trimming removed 0 bases at V and 5 bases at J, with 14 bases between. CDR1 and CDR2 from the germline V gene are SGHRS and YFSETQ. In nucleotides, the CDR3 is TGCGCCAGCAGCTTGGCCGGTTCCCTTGGGGAGACCCAGTACTTC. Translating gives CASSLAGSLGETQYF.

This clone was observed a single time. J is TRBJ1-2 and V is TRBV6-5; 9 bases fit TRBD1. Germline CDR1 reads MNHEY; CDR2 reads SVGAGI. The CDR3 sequence is 13 residues long. J lost 2 bases, V lost 10 bases, and 5 bases had no gene match. As DNA, the CDR3 is TGTGCCACCCACAGGGGGCGAAACTATGGCTACACCTTC. This translates into CATHRGRNYGYTF.

The rearrangement links TRBV7-9 to TRBJ2-7, with TRBD1 matching over 7 bases. The CDR3 sequence is 14 residues long. V was clipped by 3 bases and J by 0 bases; unmatched bases: 2. Germline V gives CDR1 SEHNR, CDR2 FQNEAQ (reference sequence). CDR3 DNA: TGTGCCAGCAGCTTCGGACAGGCCTCCTACGAGCAGTACTTC. Protein product: CASSFGQASYEQYF.

The chain links TRBV7-3 to TRBJ2-1; TRBD1 agrees at 9 bases. The CDR3 is made up of 15 amino acids. The germline V gene has CDR1 SGHTA and CDR2 FQGTGA. Trimming removed 5 bases from V and 2 bases from J; junction bases left unmatched: 4. The CDR3 is CASSQDRGTYNEQFF. The CDR3 nucleotides are TGTGCCAGCAGCCAGGACAGGGGCACCTACAATGAGCAGTTCTTC.

The chain carries TRBV6-5 and TRBJ1-3; D not certain. V was cut by 2 bases and J by 0 bases, with 5 bases left in between. Looked up from germline, CDR1 is MNHEY and CDR2 is SVGAGI. The CDR3 length is 14 residues. The CDR3 DNA is TGTGCCAGCAGTTACACGATCTCTGGAAACACCATATATTTT. It is translated as CASSYTISGNTIYF.

The rearrangement joins TRBV5-1 to TRBJ2-1; 14 nucleotides line up with TRBD2. J lost 9 bases, V lost 1 base, and 12 bases had no gene match. Looked up from germline, CDR1 is SGHRS and CDR2 is YFSETQ. The CDR3 runs 18 residues. CDR3 DNA sequence: TGCGCCAGCAGCTTGTCACCCTCGGGACTAGCGGGAGAGGTTGAGCAGTTCTTC. Translating gives CASSLSPSGLAGEVEQFF. Together with reference TRBV5-1 and TRBJ2-1, the CDR3 gives the full variable domain: KAGVTQTPRYLIKTRGQQVTLSCSPISGHRSVSWYQQTPGQGLQFLFEYFSETQRNKGNFPGRFSGRQFSNSRSEMNVSTLELGDSALYLCASSLSPSGLAGEVEQFFGPGTRLTVL.

The V call is TRBV7-9, the J call TRBJ2-1; 9 bases align to TRBD1. This CDR3 is built from 16 residues. V trimming: 6 bases; J trimming: 8 bases; junction bases outside the gene matches: 14. Germline V gene data show CDR1 as SEHNR and CDR2 as FQNEAQ (reference sequence). The DNA of the CDR3 is TGTGCCAGCAGTTATACCGGGACAGGGTTGCCCCATGAGCAGTTCTTC. It specifies CASSYTGTGLPHEQFF.

The chain uses TRBV2 and TRBJ2-5; possible D gene TRBD2, 6 bases. CDR3 size: 14 residues. Germline V gene data show CDR1 as SNHLY and CDR2 as FYNNEI. The ends were cut back, 2 bases at V and 7 bases at J, with 14 bases in the middle. The CDR3 reads CASSENSGVGTQYF. As DNA, the CDR3 is TGTGCCAGCAGTGAAAATTCGGGGGTTGGGACCCAGTACTTC.

The genes are TRBV5-4 and TRBJ2-3, with D maybe TRBD2 (6 bases). The CDR3 loop spans 16 amino acids. Trimming pared 1 base from V and 1 base from J, leaving 13 bases between. Germline CDR1 is SGHNT and CDR2 is YYREEE (reference sequence). DNA for the CDR3: TGTGCCAGCAGCTTGAAGGGGTCGGGGGGCACAGATACGCAGTATTTT. Encoded protein: CASSLKGSGGTDTQYF.

Concerning this clone itself: A much larger clone sits a single nucleotide away, making a read error possible. The same CDR3 arises from other DNA sequences in this sample as well. CDR3 nucleotide sequence: TGTGCCAGCTCACCAGGACAGGGTTACACTGAAGCTTTCTTT. Protein: CASSPGQGYTEAFF. The chain has TRBV18 and TRBJ1-1; 8 bases map to TRBD1. Germline V gene sequence: CDR1 KGHSH, CDR2 LQKENI. CDR3 length: 14 amino acids. V shed 2 bases, J shed 3 bases, and the junction held 2 bases outside the gene matches.

The CDR3 loop reads CASMGGGADYGYTF. Here the CDR3 DNA reads TGTGCCAGTATGGGAGGGGGCGCCGACTATGGCTACACCTTC. The chain has TRBV19 and TRBJ1-2; 7 nucleotides align to TRBD1. CDR1 is LNHDA and CDR2 is SQIVND in the germline V gene (reference sequence). V shed 7 bases, J shed 3 bases, and the junction held 8 bases outside the gene matches. The CDR3 covers 14 residues.

This clone was seen once. The chain joins TRBV6-5 to TRBJ1-4; no reliable D call. The CDR3 runs 12 residues. V gave up 6 bases and J gave up 7 bases, with 9 bases separating them. Germline V gives CDR1 MNHEY, CDR2 SVGAGI. In DNA form, the CDR3 reads TGTGCCAGCAGCATAACGGGTGAAAAACTGTTTTTT. Its translation: CASSITGEKLFF.